The source of this T cell receptor (beta chain) is a study of blood T cell repertoires in COVID-19 (dated by TCRdb to about 2020). Background for the entire study: Samples covering the acute and convalescent phases of COVID-19 were provided by collaborators in the United States, Italy and Spain. The prospective study material was composed of cDNA or gDNA derived from T cells, B-cell-depleted T cells, or PBMCs. Deeply sampled blood TCRbeta repertoires from subjects exposed to, actively infected with, or recovered from COVID-19 were included in the dataset. The repertoires were released in a freely available public database intended as a resource for research on the immune response to SARS-CoV-2. Samples came from the ongoing ImmuneRACE study (first 160 participants) plus 1,254 subjects from 6 global collaborators. Nearly every sample came with metadata listing a de-identified subject ID, COVID-19 status, age in years and sex. Where available, HLA class I and class II types were taken from metadata supplied by the sample provider and were not determined by assay-based typing. The study at large found these results: How much clinical and demographic metadata was included differed by source and by participant, and the metadata was provided uncurated.

Whole blood was collected in K2EDTA tubes by collaborating institutions according to the institutions' own protocols. For TCRbeta analysis, collaborators shipped samples as frozen whole blood, isolated PBMCs, or DNA extracted from either of those sample types. TCRbeta CDR3 regions were amplified from genomic DNA by means of the immunoSEQ Assay, a bias-controlled multiplex PCR. On the study's bioinformatics: Within the assay, amplification of reference gene primers was used to estimate how many nucleated cells each sample contained. To quantify the absolute abundance of each unique TCRbeta CDR3 rearrangement, sequence reads were collapsed and filtered. Productive Simpson clonality was computed per sample as the square root of Simpson's diversity index over productive rearrangements. The clones in this table, taken by TCRdb from immuneACCESS, are in-frame only. Not every clone is retained; where verified, under half of the shortfall comes from an unresolved V gene, and the cause of the rest is unknown. V and J calls plus clone size are reproduced from that table; the DNA served to infer D and trimming. In all, the sample holds 130,000 or so clones, and approximately 74% of those were seen once. In total, the top ten clones hold approximately 2% of the sample.

V is cut back by 4 bases and J by 4 bases, with 5 bases in the junction unmatched. The germline V gene provides CDR1 SGHRS and CDR2 YFSETQ. The CDR3 spans 15 residues, from the cysteine through the phenylalanine. Solely the CDR3 DNA is kept, with 45 bases framed from the first base. A word on this clone: Its cognate antigen has yet to be identified. No base qualities exist here, and no much larger clone lies one base off it.

The chain couples TRBV5-1 to TRBJ2-1, and TRBD2 aligns with 10 junction nucleotides. Sequenced: peripheral blood. This TCR was recovered from a woman in her 70s with acute or convalescent COVID-19. Here is the DNA: TGCGCCAGCAGCGCGGGACTAGCGTTTTACAATGAGCAGTTCTTC. This codes for CASSAGLAFYNEQFF.